Listed below are T cell receptor beta chains from one sample, sequenced in a study of CD8 T cells in Susac syndrome. TCRdb reanalysed the immunoSEQ multiplex PCR reads using MiXCR and keeps one entry per CDR3 protein. Of about 290,000 distinct CDR3 sequences in the sample, 89% were seen once. Sample: CD8+ T cells from PBMCs. Receptors were obtained from a human donor with multiple sclerosis. The CDR3 runs from the conserved cysteine through the conserved F or W. A D gene is named only where the DNA matches it firmly. Some rows mark clone size as missing; the rest say once, few, many or name a class of expanded clone.

CDR3aa	CDR3nt	j_gene	d_gene	v_gene	abundance
CASSFGVAGGYEQYF	TGTGCCAGCAGCTTTGGGGTAGCGGGAGGTTACGAGCAGTACTTC	TRBJ2-7	TRBD2	TRBV7-2	NA
CASSGTTYGYTF	TGCGCCAGCAGCGGGACCACCTATGGCTACACCTTC	TRBJ1-2	NA	TRBV4-1	NA
CASSQDHRGGSYNEQFF	TGCGCCAGCAGCCAAGATCATCGCGGGGGCTCCTACAATGAGCAGTTCTTC	TRBJ2-1	TRBD2	TRBV4-3	NA
CASSSLTPSGANVLTF	TGTGCCAGCAGTTCGTTGACACCCTCTGGGGCCAACGTCCTGACTTTC	TRBJ2-6	NA	TRBV27	once
CASSSGTGWYEQYF	TGTGCCAGCAGCTCCGGGACAGGGTGGTACGAGCAGTACTTC	TRBJ2-7	TRBD1	TRBV5-6	once
CASSPLGVGDLNEQFF	TGCGCCAGCAGCCCTTTGGGCGTCGGGGATCTGAATGAGCAGTTCTTC	TRBJ2-1	NA	TRBV5-1	once
CASSETGEVETQYF	TGTGCCAGCAGTGAGACAGGGGAGGTCGAGACCCAGTACTTC	TRBJ2-5	TRBD1	TRBV6-2/TRBV6-3	NA
CASSGGGSLNTEAFF	TGTGCCAGCAGCGGGGGTGGCAGTTTGAACACTGAAGCTTTCTTT	TRBJ1-1	NA	TRBV9	NA
CASSLYRRADEQFF	TGCGCCAGCAGCTTGTACCGCAGGGCCGATGAGCAGTTCTTC	TRBJ2-1	NA	TRBV5-1	NA
CASSDPWYGYTF	TGTGCCAGTAGTGACCCCTGGTATGGCTACACCTTC	TRBJ1-2	NA	TRBV19	once
CASSSSRGVAGANVLTF	TGTGCCAGCAGCTCCTCCCGGGGGGTCGCTGGGGCCAACGTCCTGACTTTC	TRBJ2-6	TRBD2	TRBV7-9	NA
CASSPAPPEQYF	TGTGCCAGCAGCCCGGCGCCACCCGAGCAGTACTTC	TRBJ2-7	NA	TRBV5-4	NA
CASGLAGDPNEQFF	TGTGCCAGTGGACTAGCGGGAGACCCAAATGAGCAGTTCTTC	TRBJ2-1	TRBD2	TRBV6-1	few
CASSPVGDSHEQYF	TGTGCCAGCAGCCCGGTGGGAGACTCCCACGAGCAGTACTTC	TRBJ2-7	NA	TRBV7-3	few
CASSYGVRGQPQHF	TGTGCCAGCAGTTACGGTGTCCGAGGACAGCCCCAGCATTTT	TRBJ1-5	NA	TRBV6-2/TRBV6-3	NA
CATAAGKQETQYF	TGTGCCACCGCAGCGGGGAAACAAGAGACCCAGTACTTC	TRBJ2-5	TRBD2	TRBV12-3/TRBV12-4	NA
CAWTGLGGDSEQYF	TGTGCCTGGACTGGACTAGGAGGGGATAGCGAGCAGTACTTC	TRBJ2-7	TRBD2	TRBV30	NA
CASGVNYGYTF	TGTGCCAGCGGGGTAAACTATGGCTACACCTTC	TRBJ1-2	NA	TRBV2	NA
CASSIITASGATDTQYF	TGTGCCAGCTCTATTATTACGGCTAGCGGGGCCACAGATACGCAGTATTTT	TRBJ2-3	TRBD2	TRBV19	NA
CASSQTDYNEQFF	TGTGCCAGCAGTCAGACTGACTACAATGAGCAGTTCTTC	TRBJ2-1	NA	TRBV6-5	few
CASSQGQGANQPQHF	TGTGCCAGCAGCCAGGGACAGGGGGCTAATCAGCCCCAGCATTTT	TRBJ1-5	TRBD1	TRBV7-2	NA
CASSYEGSSSYEQYF	TGTGCCAGCAGTTACGAGGGGTCGAGCTCCTACGAGCAGTACTTC	TRBJ2-7	NA	TRBV6-2/TRBV6-3	NA
CSARGGMNEQFF	TGCAGTGCTAGAGGGGGAATGAATGAGCAGTTCTTC	TRBJ2-1	NA	TRBV20-1	NA
CASRHGTRGWNEQFF	TGTGCCAGTAGACACGGGACTAGGGGGTGGAATGAGCAGTTCTTC	TRBJ2-1	TRBD2	TRBV19	NA